The sequence of this T cell receptor (beta chain) was determined in a study of blood T cell repertoires in COVID-19. The wider study: Sites across the United States, Italy and Spain contributed samples from acute and convalescent COVID-19. From T cells, B-cell-depleted T cells, or PBMCs came the material, which was cDNA or gDNA.

In the original workflow: Reference gene primers were amplified, and this amplification served to estimate nucleated cell counts. Clones were read by immunoSEQ multiplex PCR, and TCRdb kept only the in-frame ones, dropping some. The V and J calls and clone size come from that table; D and trimming were worked out from the DNA. Of under 150,000 clones in the sample, 84% were seen once. V lost 4 bases, J lost 3 bases, and 4 bases stayed unmatched. Germline loops: CDR1 SGHNT, CDR2 YYREEE (reference sequence). The CDR3 is made up of 15 amino acids. The clonotype originates from a man aged 60 to 75 with acute or convalescent COVID-19. The chain couples TRBV5-4 to TRBJ2-7, with 13 bases fitting TRBD2. Sequencing was done on a sample of peripheral blood. The CDR3 nucleotides read TGTGCCAGCAGCATAGGGACTAGCGGGGACTACGAGCAGTACTTC. Its translation: CASSIGTSGDYEQYF.